The entry that follows covers one T cell receptor (beta chain) sequence. CDR3 length: 16 amino acids. Germline CDR1 reads LGHNA; CDR2 reads YSLEER. Trimming took 3 bases from V and 3 from J; bases not matched to a gene: 5. The data derive from a study of blood T cell repertoires in COVID-19. While infection was still active, Seattle patients were enrolled and then followed longitudinally. Sequencing used immunoSEQ multiplex PCR; TCRdb keeps in-frame clones, though not all of them. The sample has some 150,000 clones, approximately 85% seen once. This rearrangement joins TRBV4-3 to TRBJ1-3, with 10 bases matching TRBD1. Sequenced sample: peripheral blood. This receptor was taken from a woman in her sixties or seventies with COVID-19, enrolled during active disease. The chain's CDR3 is CASSQQGTGDGNTIYF. The CDR3 region has the DNA TGCGCCAGCAGCCAGCAAGGGACAGGGGATGGAAACACCATATATTTT.